This passage covers 28 T cell receptor beta chains from one sample sequenced in a study of identical twins. TCRdb re-called the 5' RACE reads through MiXCR, storing one row per CDR3 protein. The sample comprises around 960,000 distinct CDR3 sequences, 9% to 15% of which are singletons, and around 1.5% rests with the top ten. The same sample was also studied in work on yellow fever vaccine responses in identical twins.

Source material: PBMCs. These receptors all come from a woman younger than 35 in good health.

This chain joins TRBV10-3 and TRBJ2-5, with D possibly TRBD1 on 6 matching bases. CDR1 is ENHRY and CDR2 is SYGVKD in the germline V gene. The CDR3 spans 14 residues. V lost 7 bases and J lost 5, with 17 bases in between. CDR3 sequence reads: CAIMPGQGYETQYF. DNA of the CDR3: TGTGCCATCATGCCGGGCCAGGGGTACGAGACCCAGTACTTC.

J is TRBJ2-1 and V is TRBV7-2; no clear D. With 0 bases removed from V and 6 bases from J, the gap between germline ends came to 6 bases. The CDR3 extends over 13 amino acids. The germline gives CDR1 SGHTA, CDR2 FQGNSA. In nucleotides, the CDR3 is TGTGCCAGCAGCTTAGCCTACTTCAATGAGCAGTTCTTC. This codes for CASSLAYFNEQFF.

This clonotype has more than one count but fewer than ten. The chain joins TRBV6-6 to TRBJ2-7, with TRBD2 identical over 8 bases. The junction had 9 bases not matched to a gene; V was cut back by 8 bases and J by 6 bases. The germline gives CDR1 MNHNY, CDR2 SVGAGI (reference sequence). The CDR3 sequence is 13 residues long. For the CDR3, the DNA is TGTGCCAGCGGCCCCAGCGGGGGCTGCGAGCAGTACGTC. It is translated as CASGPSGGCEQYV.

Only one count was recorded for this clonotype. The rearrangement joins TRBV4-1 to TRBJ2-3, with 7 nucleotides matching TRBD2. The V gene end was trimmed by 0 bases and the J gene end by 2 bases; junction bases not matched to a gene: 5. The CDR3 has 16 amino acids. The V gene's germline CDR1 is MGHRA and CDR2 YSYEKL. CDR3 bases: TGCGCCAGCAGCCAAGAGCCAGCGGGGACCACAGATACGCAGTATTTT. It specifies CASSQEPAGTTDTQYF.

The table lists this clonotype with many counts. The V gene is TRBV4-2, the J gene TRBJ2-7, with 10 bases matching TRBD2. Trimming cost V 0 bases and J 0 bases; bases outside gene matches: 8. Germline CDR1 LGHNA, CDR2 YNFKEQ. The CDR3 loop spans 18 amino acids. The CDR3 DNA sequence: TGTGCCAGCAGCCAAGATCTGGGGACTAGCGATTTCTCCTACGAGCAGTACTTC. Translating it yields CASSQDLGTSDFSYEQYF.

This clonotype turned up a few times. The V and J genes are TRBV7-9 and TRBJ2-7; TRBD2 aligns across 8 bases. In germline, CDR1 is SEHNR, CDR2 FQNEAQ (reference sequence). Germline trimming cut 3 bases from V and 5 bases from J; bases unmatched to any gene: 6. There are 14 residues in the CDR3. The CDR3 DNA reads as TGTGCCAGCAGCTTTCGCGGGGGGATAGACGAGCAGTACTTC. Amino acids: CASSFRGGIDEQYF.

The V and J genes are TRBV7-6 and TRBJ2-5; tentative D call: TRBD1 (6 bases). The length of the CDR3 is 15 residues. Germline V gene data show CDR1 as SGHVS and CDR2 as FNYEAQ. Trimming pared 5 bases from V and 0 bases from J, leaving 13 bases between. This CDR3 is CASSPGQLYQETQYF. CDR3 DNA: TGTGCCAGCAGCCCTGGACAGCTGTACCAAGAGACCCAGTACTTC. Full variable domain (missing parts from reference TRBV7-6 and TRBJ2-5): GAGVSQSPRYKVTKRGQDVALRCDPISGHVSLYWYRQALGQGPEFLTYFNYEAQQDKSGLPNDRFSAERPEGSISTLTIQRTEQRDSAMYRCASSPGQLYQETQYFGPGTRLLVL.

V usage is TRBV20-1 and J usage is TRBJ2-1, with unresolved D. Deletions cut 1 base from V and 5 bases from J, with 15 bases between. The CDR3 extends over 15 amino acids. CDR1 is DFQATT, CDR2 SNEGSKA, per germline (reference sequence). In DNA, the CDR3 is TGCAGTGCTAGAGGGTTCGGTCGGAGCCACAATGAGCAGTTCTTC. Translation gives CSARGFGRSHNEQFF.

This chain joins TRBV12-3 or TRBV12-4 and TRBJ1-2; D not certain. This CDR3 has 11 residues. V shed 5 bases and J shed 5 bases, with 6 bases lying between them. The CDR3 DNA is TGTGCCAGCAGTGTGGGGTATGGCTACACCTTC. Translating it yields CASSVGYGYTF.

This clonotype was detected many times. J is TRBJ2-1 and V is TRBV12-3 or TRBV12-4, with TRBD1 as a possible D gene (5 bases). V was clipped by 5 bases and J by 6 bases, with 8 bases between them. The CDR3 loop spans 12 amino acids. The CDR3 DNA follows: TGTGCCAGCAGTATAGGGGCCAATGAGCAGTTCTTC. Protein sequence: CASSIGANEQFF.

This clonotype has just a few counts. The V and J genes are TRBV12-3 or TRBV12-4 and TRBJ2-2; TRBD2 matches at 14 bases. Trimming removed 6 bases from V and 6 bases from J; junction bases left unmatched: 3. CDR3 size: 15 residues. DNA of the CDR3: TGTGCCAGCAGCCAGACTAGCGGGGGGGCCGGGGAGCTGTTTTTT. It specifies CASSQTSGGAGELFF.

The chain employs TRBV3-1 and TRBJ2-3, with unresolved D. From germline, CDR1 is LGHDT and CDR2 YNNKEL (reference sequence). V gave up 1 base and J gave up 5 bases, with 10 bases separating them. The CDR3 has 14 residues. The CDR3 spells CASSQGGWLDTQYF. The DNA of the CDR3 is TGTGCCAGCAGCCAAGGGGGATGGTTAGATACGCAGTATTTT.

The chain employs TRBV10-3 and TRBJ2-7; either TRBD1 or TRBD2 may fit D (5 bases each). Per the germline V gene, CDR1 is ENHRY and CDR2 is SYGVKD. V dropped 4 bases and J dropped 2 bases, with 6 bases sitting between them. The CDR3 sequence is 12 residues long. The CDR3 nucleotides read TGTGCCATCAGTGGGGACGCCTACGAGCAGTACGTC. Protein sequence: CAISGDAYEQYV.

This chain uses TRBV7-9 with TRBJ2-7; possibly TRBD2 for D (5 bases). CDR1 and CDR2 from the germline V gene are SEHNR and FQNEAQ (reference sequence). The CDR3 is 11 amino acids. The ends were cut back, 10 bases at V and 2 bases at J, with 9 bases in the middle. This CDR3 is CATRGTYEQYF. In DNA form, the CDR3 reads TGTGCCACCCGGGGTACCTACGAGCAGTACTTC. The variable domain in full, with the rest retrieved from reference TRBV7-9 and TRBJ2-7, is DTGVSQNPRHKITKRGQNVTFRCDPISEHNRLYWYRQTLGQGPEFLTYFQNEAQLEKSRLLSDRFSAERPKGSFSTLEIQRTEQGDSAMYLCATRGTYEQYFGPGTRLTVT.

The sample holds a few counts of this clonotype. This sequence joins TRBV7-9 and TRBJ1-6, with 9 bases identical to TRBD1. The CDR3 length is 14 residues. Germline lookup yields CDR1 SEHNR and CDR2 FQNEAQ (reference sequence). V lost 1 base, J lost 11 bases, and 3 bases stayed unmatched. The CDR3 DNA reads as TGTGCCAGCAGCTTAGAGGACAGGGGACCACCCCTCCACTTT. The encoded protein is CASSLEDRGPPLHF.

This clonotype was counted a few times. This chain links TRBV12-3 or TRBV12-4 with TRBJ2-5; no definite D call. V was pared by 4 bases and J by 5 bases, with 14 bases between. The CDR3 covers 14 residues. In DNA form, the CDR3 reads TGTGCCAGCAGTTCCCCCCTCGATTTCGAGACCCAGTACTTC. Translation gives CASSSPLDFETQYF.

This clonotype was detected a few times. The chain joins TRBV4-2 to TRBJ2-2; D is undetermined. The CDR3 sequence is 17 residues long. The germline V gene has CDR1 LGHNA and CDR2 YNFKEQ. V lost 0 bases and J 1 base, leaving 12 bases between the germline ends. As DNA, the CDR3 is TGTGCCAGCAGCCAAGAAGAGCGCGGTCTGAACACCGGGGAGCTGTTTTTT. This encodes CASSQEERGLNTGELFF.

The sample holds a few counts of this clonotype. The V gene is TRBV4-1, the J gene TRBJ2-1; 11 positions match TRBD1. Germline V gene data show CDR1 as MGHRA and CDR2 as YSYEKL. Unmatched junction bases numbered 6, after V lost 4 bases and J lost 4 bases. This CDR3 has 16 amino acids. This CDR3 is CASSRTGTGGYNEQFF. The CDR3 DNA follows: TGCGCCAGCAGCCGCACCGGGACAGGGGGATACAATGAGCAGTTCTTC.

The chain employs TRBV10-3 and TRBJ2-6; weak D call: TRBD1 (5 bases). The V end lost 3 bases, the J end lost 11 bases, and 11 bases lay between the germline ends. Germline-derived CDR1 and CDR2 are ENHRY and SYGVKD. The CDR3 totals 13 residues. Here the CDR3 reads CAISETGTDVLTF. The CDR3 DNA sequence: TGTGCCATCAGTGAAACAGGAACGGACGTCCTGACTTTC.

This rearrangement joins TRBV7-9 to TRBJ2-1; D may be TRBD2 (6 bases). The length of the CDR3 is 13 residues. Trimming left V 5 bases short and J 8 bases short, with 13 bases between. Germline V gene sequence: CDR1 SEHNR, CDR2 FQNEAQ (reference sequence). CDR3 protein: CASSPGGYDEQFF. CDR3 coding DNA: TGTGCCAGCAGCCCCGGGGGTTATGATGAGCAGTTCTTC.

The chain couples TRBV20-1 to TRBJ1-4, with TRBD1 matching 8 bases. Germline V gene data show CDR1 as DFQATT and CDR2 as SNEGSKA (reference sequence). The CDR3 length is 18 residues. Here the CDR3 DNA reads TGCAGCGCCAGCCAAACCGGGACAGGTCCCCGGGGCCTTGAAAAACTGTTTTTT. Its translation is CSASQTGTGPRGLEKLFF.

This clonotype was detected a few times. This sequence joins TRBV20-1 and TRBJ2-1; perhaps TRBD1 as D (5 bases). CDR1 DFQATT and CDR2 SNEGSKA come from the germline V gene (reference sequence). The CDR3 is made up of 11 amino acids. V lost 4 bases, J lost 10 bases, and 11 bases lay in between. CDR3 residues: CSATSQVEQFF. The CDR3 nucleotides read TGCAGTGCTACCTCACAGGTAGAGCAGTTCTTC.

This clonotype was seen only a few times. This sequence joins TRBV11-2 and TRBJ2-1; maybe TRBD2 (5 bases). Trimming left V 2 bases short and J 6 bases short, with 23 bases between. The CDR3 covers 18 residues. In germline, CDR1 is SGHAT, CDR2 FQNNGV. The DNA for the CDR3 is TGTGCCAGCAGCTTAATACTAGGCGAAGAATTCCCTAGCAATGAGCAGTTCTTC. It is translated as CASSLILGEEFPSNEQFF.

This rearrangement joins TRBV29-1 to TRBJ2-7; either TRBD1 or TRBD2 may fit D (6 bases each). The CDR3 totals 13 residues. Germline V lookup: CDR1 SQVTM, CDR2 ANQGSEA. V dropped 4 bases and J dropped 2 bases, with 12 bases sitting between them. CDR3 sequence reads: CSVGPRGPYEQYF. In DNA, the CDR3 is TGCAGCGTTGGGCCCCGGGGGCCCTACGAGCAGTACTTC.

Points on this clonotype: A clone one base away is much larger, so this may be a read error. The chain carries TRBV5-5 and TRBJ2-1; D may be TRBD2 (5 bases). CDR3 length equals 16 residues. CDR1 is SGHKS and CDR2 is YYEKEE in the germline V gene (reference sequence). The CDR3 coding sequence is TGTGCCAGCAGTTCCGGACTTGATAGCTCCTACAATGAGCGGTTCTTC. It codes for CASSSGLDSSYNERFF.

This clonotype was recorded many times. The gene calls are TRBV27 and TRBJ2-7, with D possibly TRBD2 on 5 matching bases. The CDR3 consists of 12 residues. The germline gives CDR1 MNHEY, CDR2 SMNVEV (reference sequence). V lost 0 bases and J lost 12, with 12 bases in between. The DNA for the CDR3 is TGTGCCAGCAGTTTATCGATGAGGGATCTGTACTTC. This sequence encodes CASSLSMRDLYF.

This clonotype was detected only a few times. V usage is TRBV10-3 and J usage is TRBJ2-7; no reliable D call. Trimming removed 0 bases from V and 5 bases from J, with 8 bases in between. CDR1 is ENHRY and CDR2 is SYGVKD in the germline V gene. The CDR3 extends over 13 amino acids. In DNA form, the CDR3 reads TGTGCCATCAGTGAGTCGTTTCGGGACGAGCAGTACGTC. It translates to CAISESFRDEQYV.

This clonotype was counted a few times. V is TRBV5-1 and J is TRBJ2-2, with 8 bases identical to TRBD1. Germline CDR1 SGHRS, CDR2 YFSETQ. Trimming removed 3 bases from V and 4 bases from J; junction bases left unmatched: 14. The CDR3 consists of 18 residues. The CDR3: CASSSSPTGAAATGELFF. As DNA, the CDR3 is TGCGCCAGCAGCTCATCCCCGACAGGGGCGGCGGCCACCGGGGAGCTGTTTTTT.